This entry lists 8 T cell receptor beta chains sequenced from one sample in a study of T cell responses to AZD1222 COVID-19 vaccine. Repertoires were generated with immunoSEQ multiplex PCR, while TCRdb's copy carries only in-frame clones and drops some. The repertoire holds more than 110,000 clones, with around nine tenths as singletons. The sample was peripheral blood, taken 28 days after the second AZD1222 dose. Source of these receptors: an adult who received the AZD1222 COVID-19 vaccine.

V is TRBV29-1 and J is TRBJ2-3; TRBD2 matches at 9 bases. The germline gives CDR1 SQVTM, CDR2 ANQGSEA. The CDR3 has 14 amino acids. The V gene end was trimmed by 5 bases and the J gene end by 6 bases; junction bases not matched to a gene: 9. Written as DNA, the CDR3 is TGCAGCGTTAGGGCTAGCGGGGTCACGGATACGCAGTATTTT. Translation: CSVRASGVTDTQYF.

The chain has TRBV28 and TRBJ2-2; 8 nucleotides align to TRBD1. The trim removed 4 bases at V and 4 bases at J, leaving 5 bases unmatched. Germline CDR1 is MDHEN and CDR2 is SYDVKM. There are 15 residues in the CDR3. CDR3 in amino acids: CASSSQGAGTGELFF. DNA for the CDR3: TGTGCCAGCAGTTCTCAGGGGGCCGGCACCGGGGAGCTGTTTTTT.

This chain connects TRBV27 to TRBJ1-1; TRBD1 aligns across 9 bases. The CDR3 consists of 14 residues. Germline assignment: CDR1 MNHEY and CDR2 SMNVEV (reference sequence). Trimming cost V 5 bases and J 4 bases; bases outside gene matches: 5. CDR3 bases: TGTGCCAGCAGTCCACAGGGGGCGCTCACTGAAGCTTTCTTT. It specifies CASSPQGALTEAFF.

The chain carries TRBV19 and TRBJ1-4, with D possibly TRBD1 on 5 matching bases. The CDR3 has 14 residues. Trimming pared 4 bases from V and 5 bases from J, leaving 11 bases between. Germline CDR1 and CDR2: LNHDA and SQIVND (reference sequence). In nucleotides, the CDR3 is TGTGCCAGTAGTAAGGGTCGGGACAATGAAAAACTGTTTTTT. It is translated as CASSKGRDNEKLFF. Full variable domain (outside the CDR3, taken from reference TRBV19 and TRBJ1-4): DGGITQSPKYLFRKEGQNVTLSCEQNLNHDAMYWYRQDPGQGLRLIYYSQIVNDFQKGDIAEGYSVSREKKESFPLTVTSAQKNPTAFYLCASSKGRDNEKLFFGSGTQLSVL.

The chain carries TRBV7-8 and TRBJ1-1; the match to TRBD1 covers 9 bases. This CDR3 comprises 17 residues. V lost 2 bases, J lost 2 bases, and 9 bases stayed unmatched. CDR1 is SGHVS, CDR2 FQNEAQ, per germline. The CDR3 nucleotides are TGTGCCAGCAGCTTACGGGACAGGGTCGTTGTTAACACTGAAGCTTTCTTT. Translating gives CASSLRDRVVVNTEAFF. The full variable domain, its missing parts supplied by reference TRBV7-8 and TRBJ1-1, is GAGVSQSPRYKVAKRGQDVALRCDPISGHVSLFWYQQALGQGPEFLTYFQNEAQLDKSGLPSDRFFAERPEGSVSTLKIQRTQQEDSAVYLCASSLRDRVVVNTEAFFGQGTRLTVV.

The chain combines TRBV29-1 with TRBJ2-1; D remains ambiguous. The CDR3 extends over 14 amino acids. Germline CDR1 and CDR2: SQVTM and ANQGSEA. V lost 6 bases, J lost 1 base, and 13 bases lay in between. CDR3 loop: CSVFVSASYNEQFF. In DNA, the CDR3 is TGCAGCGTATTCGTCTCAGCGTCCTACAATGAGCAGTTCTTC.

This chain links TRBV28 with TRBJ2-3; 7 bases are shared with TRBD2. This CDR3 region has 14 residues. The germline gives CDR1 MDHEN, CDR2 SYDVKM. The junction had 8 bases not matched to a gene; V was cut back by 8 bases and J by 3 bases. The CDR3 sequence is CASVGAGMTDTQYF. In nucleotides, the CDR3 is TGTGCCAGCGTCGGAGCGGGGATGACAGATACGCAGTATTTT.

The chain recombines TRBV28 with TRBJ2-1, with D perhaps TRBD1 or TRBD2 (7 bases each). Germline values: CDR1 MDHEN, CDR2 SYDVKM. This CDR3 is built from 16 residues. Trimming left V 3 bases short and J 8 bases short, with 20 bases between. CDR3 DNA: TGTGCCAGCAGTTTCTCAGGACAGGAGGGGAGGGATGAGCAGTTCTTC. Its protein product is CASSFSGQEGRDEQFF.